This entry describes one T cell receptor (beta chain). V trimming: 2 bases; J trimming: 0 bases; junction bases outside the gene matches: 11. CDR1 MGHRA and CDR2 YSYEKL come from the germline V gene. The CDR3 is 18 residues long. TCRdb's copy holds only in-frame clones and misses some; the assay was immunoSEQ multiplex PCR. Of 20,000 to 25,000 clones listed, around 81% are singletons. This specimen comes from a study of T cell changes during pregnancy in multiple sclerosis. The V gene is TRBV4-1, the J gene TRBJ2-7; TRBD2 matches at 9 bases. The starting material was CD8+ T cells from peripheral blood mononuclear cells, obtained in the first trimester of pregnancy. This sequence originates from a female donor in good health, enrolled as a control in a pregnancy study. The CDR3 spells CASSQWRFGLASSYEQYF. The CDR3 coding sequence is TGCGCCAGCAGCCAATGGAGGTTCGGACTAGCGTCCTCCTACGAGCAGTACTTC.